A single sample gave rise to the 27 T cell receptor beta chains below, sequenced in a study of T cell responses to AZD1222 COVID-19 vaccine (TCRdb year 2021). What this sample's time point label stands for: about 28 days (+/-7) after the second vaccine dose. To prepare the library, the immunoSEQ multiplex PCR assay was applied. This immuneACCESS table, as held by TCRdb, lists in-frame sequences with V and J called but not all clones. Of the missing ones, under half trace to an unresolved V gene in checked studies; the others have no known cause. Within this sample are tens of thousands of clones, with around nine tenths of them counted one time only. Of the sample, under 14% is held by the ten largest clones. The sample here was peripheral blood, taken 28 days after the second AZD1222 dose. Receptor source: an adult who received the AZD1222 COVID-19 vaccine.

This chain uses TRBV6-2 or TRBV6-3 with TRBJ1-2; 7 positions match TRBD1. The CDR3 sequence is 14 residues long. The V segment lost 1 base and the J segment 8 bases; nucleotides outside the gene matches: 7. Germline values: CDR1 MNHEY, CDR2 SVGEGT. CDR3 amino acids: CASSYLTGINGYTF. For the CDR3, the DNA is TGTGCCAGCAGTTACTTGACAGGGATTAACGGCTACACCTTC.

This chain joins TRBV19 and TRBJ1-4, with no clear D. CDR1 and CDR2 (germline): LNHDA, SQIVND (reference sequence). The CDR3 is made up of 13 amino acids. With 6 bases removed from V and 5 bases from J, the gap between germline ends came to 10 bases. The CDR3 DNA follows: TGTGCCAGTAGGAAGAACAGAAATGAAAAACTGTTTTTT. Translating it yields CASRKNRNEKLFF. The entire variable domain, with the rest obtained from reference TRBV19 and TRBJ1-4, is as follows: DGGITQSPKYLFRKEGQNVTLSCEQNLNHDAMYWYRQDPGQGLRLIYYSQIVNDFQKGDIAEGYSVSREKKESFPLTVTSAQKNPTAFYLCASRKNRNEKLFFGSGTQLSVL.

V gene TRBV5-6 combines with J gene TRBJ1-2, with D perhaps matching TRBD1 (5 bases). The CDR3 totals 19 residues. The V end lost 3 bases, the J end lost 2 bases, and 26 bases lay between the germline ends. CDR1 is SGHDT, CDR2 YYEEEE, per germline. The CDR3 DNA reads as TGTGCCAGCAGCTCGCTCGAATACTGGGGGTTGGGAACGAACTATGGCTACACCTTC. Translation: CASSSLEYWGLGTNYGYTF.

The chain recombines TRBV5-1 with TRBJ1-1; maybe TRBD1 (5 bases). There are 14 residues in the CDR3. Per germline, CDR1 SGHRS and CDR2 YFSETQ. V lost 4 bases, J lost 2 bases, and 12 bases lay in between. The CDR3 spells CASSADSLNTEAFF. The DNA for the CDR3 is TGCGCCAGCAGCGCTGACAGCCTCAACACTGAAGCTTTCTTT. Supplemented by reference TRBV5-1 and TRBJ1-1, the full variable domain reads KAGVTQTPRYLIKTRGQQVTLSCSPISGHRSVSWYQQTPGQGLQFLFEYFSETQRNKGNFPGRFSGRQFSNSRSEMNVSTLELGDSALYLCASSADSLNTEAFFGQGTRLTVV.

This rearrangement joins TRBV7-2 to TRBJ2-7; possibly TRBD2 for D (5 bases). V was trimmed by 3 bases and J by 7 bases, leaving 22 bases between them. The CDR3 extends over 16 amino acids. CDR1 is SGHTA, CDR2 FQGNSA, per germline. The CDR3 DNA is TGTGCCAGCAGCTTCAATCGGGATCCCACCTATGGGGAGCAGTACTTC. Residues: CASSFNRDPTYGEQYF.

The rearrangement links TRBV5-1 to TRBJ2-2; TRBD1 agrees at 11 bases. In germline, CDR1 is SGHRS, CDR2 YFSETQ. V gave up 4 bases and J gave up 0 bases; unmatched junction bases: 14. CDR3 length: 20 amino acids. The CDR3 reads CASSRMPGQGVPANTGELFF. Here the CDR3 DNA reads TGCGCCAGCAGCCGGATGCCGGGACAGGGGGTACCAGCGAACACCGGGGAGCTGTTTTTT.

The CDR3 reads CASSSPRSTGGRRQYF. CDR3 nucleotide sequence: TGTGCCAGCAGTTCGCCCCGGTCGACAGGGGGTCGGAGGCAGTACTTC. The chain is built from TRBV28 and TRBJ2-7; 9 nucleotides line up with TRBD1. CDR3 size: 16 residues. Per germline, CDR1 MDHEN and CDR2 SYDVKM. Trimming removed 4 bases from V and 9 bases from J; junction bases left unmatched: 16. Looking up the rest from reference TRBV28 and TRBJ2-7 gives the full variable domain: DVKVTQSSRYLVKRTGEKVFLECVQDMDHENMFWYRQDPGLGLRLIYFSYDVKMKEKGDIPEGYSVSREKKERFSLILESASTNQTSMYLCASSSPRSTGGRRQYFGPGTRLTVT.

The DNA for the CDR3 is TGCGCCAGCAGCCAAGATCTTCCTAGCGGGGGGGCGATGGAGACCCAGTACTTC. Its protein product is CASSQDLPSGGAMETQYF. The chain links TRBV4-3 to TRBJ2-5, with 12 nucleotides matching TRBD2. CDR1 LGHNA and CDR2 YSLEER come from the germline V gene. Trimming at V came to 0 bases and at J to 5 bases, leaving 10 bases not matched to a gene. This CDR3 has 18 amino acids.

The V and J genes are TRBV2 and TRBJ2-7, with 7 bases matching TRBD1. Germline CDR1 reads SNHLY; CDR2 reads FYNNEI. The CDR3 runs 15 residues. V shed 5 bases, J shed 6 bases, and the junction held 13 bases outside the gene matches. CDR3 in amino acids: CASSRQGLGLSEQYF. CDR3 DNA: TGTGCCAGCAGTCGACAGGGCCTAGGATTATCCGAGCAGTACTTC.

The CDR3 nucleotides are TGTGCCAGCAGCGCAGGGGAGGGCACTGAAGCTTTCTTT. Its protein is CASSAGEGTEAFF. The rearrangement uses TRBV7-2 and TRBJ1-1, with TRBD1 as a possible D gene (6 bases). With 5 bases removed from V and 4 bases from J, the gap between germline ends came to 11 bases. The germline V gene encodes CDR1 SGHTA and CDR2 FQGNSA. This CDR3 contains 13 residues.

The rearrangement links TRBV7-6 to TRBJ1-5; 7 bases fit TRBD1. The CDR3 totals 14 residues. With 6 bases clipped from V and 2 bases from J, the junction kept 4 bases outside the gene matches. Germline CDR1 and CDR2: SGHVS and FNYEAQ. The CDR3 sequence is CASSRDSGNQPQHF. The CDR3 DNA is TGTGCCAGCAGTCGGGACAGTGGCAATCAGCCCCAGCATTTT. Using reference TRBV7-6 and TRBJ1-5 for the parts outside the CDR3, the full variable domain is GAGVSQSPRYKVTKRGQDVALRCDPISGHVSLYWYRQALGQGPEFLTYFNYEAQQDKSGLPNDRFSAERPEGSISTLTIQRTEQRDSAMYRCASSRDSGNQPQHFGDGTRLSIL.

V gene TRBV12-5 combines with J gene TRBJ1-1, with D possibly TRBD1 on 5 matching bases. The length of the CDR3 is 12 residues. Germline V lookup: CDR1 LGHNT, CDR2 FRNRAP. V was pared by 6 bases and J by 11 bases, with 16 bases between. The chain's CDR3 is CASGGWGGVAFF. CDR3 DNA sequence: TGTGCTAGTGGGGGCTGGGGGGGGGTCGCTTTCTTT.

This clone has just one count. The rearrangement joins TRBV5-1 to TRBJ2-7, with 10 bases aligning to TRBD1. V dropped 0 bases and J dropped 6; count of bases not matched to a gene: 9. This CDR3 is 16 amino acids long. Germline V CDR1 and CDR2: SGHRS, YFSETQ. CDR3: CASSLAGRDRGLEQYF. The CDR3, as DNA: TGCGCCAGCAGCTTGGCGGGCCGGGACAGGGGCCTCGAGCAGTACTTC.

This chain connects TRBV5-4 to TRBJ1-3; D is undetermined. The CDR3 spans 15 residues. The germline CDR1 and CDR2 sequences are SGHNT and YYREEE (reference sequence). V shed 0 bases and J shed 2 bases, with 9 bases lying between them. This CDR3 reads CASSLDFGPGNTIYF. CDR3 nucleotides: TGTGCCAGCAGCTTGGACTTCGGCCCTGGAAACACCATATATTTT.

CDR3 coding DNA: TGTGCCAGCAGCGTTGACGGGATCGGCTATGGCTACACCTTC. Its protein product is CASSVDGIGYGYTF. The chain joins TRBV9 to TRBJ1-2, with D unclear. CDR1 is SGDLS, CDR2 YYNGEE, per germline. The CDR3 runs to 14 residues. The V gene lost 2 bases and the J gene lost 4 bases, with 12 bases spanning the gap.

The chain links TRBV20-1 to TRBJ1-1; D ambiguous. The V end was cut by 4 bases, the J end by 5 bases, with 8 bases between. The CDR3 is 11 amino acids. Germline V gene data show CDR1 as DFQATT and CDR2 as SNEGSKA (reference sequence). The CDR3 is CSATRETEAFF. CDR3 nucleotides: TGCAGTGCTACTCGGGAGACTGAAGCTTTCTTT.

Here the CDR3 DNA reads TGCAGTGCTAGTTTACAGTTTGAAGCTTTCTTT. Translation gives CSASLQFEAFF. V is TRBV20-1 and J is TRBJ1-1; D call uncertain. The CDR3 contains 11 residues. Germline loops: CDR1 DFQATT, CDR2 SNEGSKA (reference sequence). The V gene lost 3 bases and the J gene lost 7 bases, with 9 bases spanning the gap.

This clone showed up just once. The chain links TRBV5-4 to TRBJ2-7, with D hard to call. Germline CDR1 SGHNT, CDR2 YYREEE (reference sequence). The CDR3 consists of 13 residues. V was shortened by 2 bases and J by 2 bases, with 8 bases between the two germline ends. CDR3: CASSFETAYEQYF. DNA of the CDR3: TGTGCCAGCAGCTTTGAGACGGCCTACGAGCAGTACTTC.

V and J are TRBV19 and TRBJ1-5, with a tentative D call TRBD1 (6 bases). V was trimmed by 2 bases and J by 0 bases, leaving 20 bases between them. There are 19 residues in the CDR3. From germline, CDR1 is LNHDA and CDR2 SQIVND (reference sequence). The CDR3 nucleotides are TGTGCCAGTAGTATACGGGGGCAGAAAGCTTTTTATAGCAATCAGCCCCAGCATTTT. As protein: CASSIRGQKAFYSNQPQHF.

The CDR3 reads CASSLVLAGSETQYF. The DNA for the CDR3 is TGTGCCAGCAGCTTGGTACTAGCGGGTTCAGAGACCCAGTACTTC. The gene calls are TRBV5-4 and TRBJ2-5, with 9 bases identical to TRBD2. This CDR3 contains 15 residues. The germline gives CDR1 SGHNT, CDR2 YYREEE (reference sequence). Unmatched junction bases numbered 4, after V lost 0 bases and J lost 4 bases. Using reference TRBV5-4 and TRBJ2-5 for the parts outside the CDR3, the full variable domain is ETGVTQSPTHLIKTRGQQVTLRCSSQSGHNTVSWYQQALGQGPQFIFQYYREEENGRGNFPPRFSGLQFPNYSSELNVNALELDDSALYLCASSLVLAGSETQYFGPGTRLLVL.

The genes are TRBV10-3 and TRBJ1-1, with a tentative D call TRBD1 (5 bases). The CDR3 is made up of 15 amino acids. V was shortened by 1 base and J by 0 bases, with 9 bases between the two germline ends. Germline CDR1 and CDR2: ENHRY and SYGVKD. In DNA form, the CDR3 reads TGTGCCATCAGTGAGTACAAGGGGCTGAACACTGAAGCTTTCTTT. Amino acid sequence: CAISEYKGLNTEAFF.

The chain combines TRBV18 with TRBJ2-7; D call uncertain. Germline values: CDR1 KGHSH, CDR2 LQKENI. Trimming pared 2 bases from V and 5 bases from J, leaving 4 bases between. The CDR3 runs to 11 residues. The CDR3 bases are TGTGCCAGCTCACCATCTGACGAGCAGTACTTC. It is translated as CASSPSDEQYF.

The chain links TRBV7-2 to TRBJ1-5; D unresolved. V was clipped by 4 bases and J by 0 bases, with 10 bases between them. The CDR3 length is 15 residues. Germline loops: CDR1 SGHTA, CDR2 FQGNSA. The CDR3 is CASSSGGISNQPQHF. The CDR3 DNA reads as TGTGCCAGCAGCTCAGGCGGGATTAGCAATCAGCCCCAGCATTTT.

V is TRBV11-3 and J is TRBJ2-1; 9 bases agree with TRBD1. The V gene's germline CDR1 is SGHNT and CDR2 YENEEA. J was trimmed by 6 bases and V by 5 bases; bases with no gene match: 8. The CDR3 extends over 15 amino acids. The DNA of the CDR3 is TGTGCCAGCAGCGCCCGGACAGGGGCGGGCAATGAGCAGTTCTTC. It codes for CASSARTGAGNEQFF.

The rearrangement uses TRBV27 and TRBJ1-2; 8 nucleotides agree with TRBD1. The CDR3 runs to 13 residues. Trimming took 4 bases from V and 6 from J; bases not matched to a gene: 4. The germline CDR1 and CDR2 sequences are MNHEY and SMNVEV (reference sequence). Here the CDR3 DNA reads TGTGCCAGCAGTTCCCGACAGGGGAATGGCTACACCTTC. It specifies CASSSRQGNGYTF.

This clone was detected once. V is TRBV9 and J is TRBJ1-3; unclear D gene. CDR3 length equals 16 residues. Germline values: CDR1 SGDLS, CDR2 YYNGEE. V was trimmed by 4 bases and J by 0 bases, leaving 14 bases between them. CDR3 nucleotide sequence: TGTGCCAGCAGCTTCCTGGACGGGTTCTCTGGAAACACCATATATTTT. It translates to CASSFLDGFSGNTIYF.

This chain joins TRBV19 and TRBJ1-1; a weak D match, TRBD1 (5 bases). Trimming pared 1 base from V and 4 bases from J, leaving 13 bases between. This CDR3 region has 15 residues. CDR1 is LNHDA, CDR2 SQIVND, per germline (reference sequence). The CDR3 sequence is CASSIGGSRGTEAFF. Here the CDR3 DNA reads TGTGCCAGTAGTATAGGGGGGTCACGTGGCACTGAAGCTTTCTTT. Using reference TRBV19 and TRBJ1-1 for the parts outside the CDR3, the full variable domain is DGGITQSPKYLFRKEGQNVTLSCEQNLNHDAMYWYRQDPGQGLRLIYYSQIVNDFQKGDIAEGYSVSREKKESFPLTVTSAQKNPTAFYLCASSIGGSRGTEAFFGQGTRLTVV.